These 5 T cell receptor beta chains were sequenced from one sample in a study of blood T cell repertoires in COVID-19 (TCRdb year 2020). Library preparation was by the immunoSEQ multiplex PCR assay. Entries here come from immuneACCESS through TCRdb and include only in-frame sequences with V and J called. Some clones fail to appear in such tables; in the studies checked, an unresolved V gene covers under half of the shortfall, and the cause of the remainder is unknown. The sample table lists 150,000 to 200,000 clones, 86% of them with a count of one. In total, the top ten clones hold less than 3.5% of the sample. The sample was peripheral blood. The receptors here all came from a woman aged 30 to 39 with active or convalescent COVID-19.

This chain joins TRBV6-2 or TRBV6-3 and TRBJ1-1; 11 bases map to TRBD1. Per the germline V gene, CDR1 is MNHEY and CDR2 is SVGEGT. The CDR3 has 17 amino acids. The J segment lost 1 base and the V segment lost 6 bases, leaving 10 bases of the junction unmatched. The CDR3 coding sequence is TGTGCCAGCAGCCCTGGCGGACAGGGGGCAGCGAACACTGAAGCTTTCTTT. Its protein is CASSPGGQGAANTEAFF.

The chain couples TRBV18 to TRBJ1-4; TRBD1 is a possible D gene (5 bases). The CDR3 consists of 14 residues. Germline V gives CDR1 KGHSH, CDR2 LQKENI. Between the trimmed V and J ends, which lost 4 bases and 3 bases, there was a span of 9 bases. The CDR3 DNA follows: TGTGCCAGCTCACGCGGGGGAGCTAATGAAAAACTGTTTTTT. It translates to CASSRGGANEKLFF.

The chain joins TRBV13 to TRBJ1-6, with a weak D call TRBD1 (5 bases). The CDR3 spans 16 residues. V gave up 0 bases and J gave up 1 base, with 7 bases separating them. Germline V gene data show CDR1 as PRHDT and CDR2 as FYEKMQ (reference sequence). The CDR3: CASSLGGGSYNSPLHF. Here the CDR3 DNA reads TGTGCCAGCAGCTTAGGGGGGGGGTCCTATAATTCACCCCTCCACTTT.

CDR3 region: CASRTGANTGELFF. Here the CDR3 DNA reads TGTGCCAGCAGAACAGGGGCGAACACCGGGGAGCTGTTTTTT. The genes are TRBV13 and TRBJ2-2, with 7 bases matching TRBD1. This CDR3 contains 14 residues. Trimming removed 6 bases from V and 0 bases from J; junction bases left unmatched: 1. Germline CDR1 and CDR2: PRHDT and FYEKMQ (reference sequence).

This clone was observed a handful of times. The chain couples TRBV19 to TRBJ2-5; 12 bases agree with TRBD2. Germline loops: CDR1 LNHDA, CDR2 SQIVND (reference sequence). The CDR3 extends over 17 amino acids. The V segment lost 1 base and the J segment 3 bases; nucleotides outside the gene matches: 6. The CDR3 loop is CASSIGPTSGSEETQYF. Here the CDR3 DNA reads TGTGCCAGTAGTATAGGCCCGACTAGCGGGAGTGAAGAGACCCAGTACTTC.